The 26 T cell receptor beta chains reported below all come from one sample, sequenced in a study of CD8+CD57+ T cells in acquired aplastic anemia. Profiling of TCR beta VDJ combinations and CDR3 sequences used genomic DNA as template. A single record per CDR3 protein comes from TCRdb applying MiXCR to the reads. The sample has a few hundred thousand distinct CDR3 sequences, over 60% seen once. The sequenced sample was sorted CD4+, CD8+, or CD8+CD57+ T cells (not recorded which) from PBMCs. All receptors come from a human donor in good health.

This clonotype was picked up a small number of times. The V call is TRBV7-9, the J call TRBJ1-3, with D uncertain. This CDR3 spans 12 amino acids. Between the trimmed V and J ends, which lost 8 bases and 8 bases, there was a span of 13 bases. CDR1 SEHNR and CDR2 FQNEAQ come from the germline V gene (reference sequence). Written as DNA, the CDR3 is TGTGCCAGCGACGAGGGTTCAGACACCATATATTTT. Protein sequence: CASDEGSDTIYF.

This chain joins TRBV20-1 and TRBJ2-3; D unclear. With 1 base removed from V and 5 bases from J, the gap between germline ends came to 7 bases. Germline CDR1 is DFQATT and CDR2 is SNEGSKA (reference sequence). This CDR3 region has 12 residues. CDR3 region: CSARARVDTQYF. CDR3 in DNA: TGCAGTGCTAGAGCTAGGGTAGATACGCAGTATTTT.

The V gene is TRBV5-1, the J gene TRBJ2-1; 9 bases fit TRBD1. CDR1 and CDR2 (germline): SGHRS, YFSETQ. The CDR3 has 12 residues. After removal of 4 bases from V and 9 bases from J, the junction contained 2 bases not matched to a gene. CDR3 DNA: TGCGCCAGCAGCGGGACAGGGTCTGAGCAGTTCTTC. Its protein is CASSGTGSEQFF.

This sequence joins TRBV5-1 and TRBJ2-7; no reliable D call. V was clipped by 7 bases and J by 5 bases, with 13 bases between them. Germline CDR1 reads SGHRS; CDR2 reads YFSETQ. The CDR3 has 12 amino acids. CDR3 sequence: CASGLRLDEQYF. The CDR3 DNA reads as TGCGCCAGCGGTTTAAGGTTGGACGAGCAGTACTTC. Looking up the rest from reference TRBV5-1 and TRBJ2-7 gives the full variable domain: KAGVTQTPRYLIKTRGQQVTLSCSPISGHRSVSWYQQTPGQGLQFLFEYFSETQRNKGNFPGRFSGRQFSNSRSEMNVSTLELGDSALYLCASGLRLDEQYFGPGTRLTVT.

The V call is TRBV19, the J call TRBJ1-2; D remains ambiguous. CDR1 and CDR2 (germline): LNHDA, SQIVND (reference sequence). The germline V and J ends were trimmed by 6 bases and 3 bases, with 14 bases remaining between them. CDR3 length equals 14 residues. DNA of the CDR3: TGTGCCAGTAGCTGGCAGGTGAGCGACTATGGCTACACCTTC. Encoded protein: CASSWQVSDYGYTF.

In nucleotides, the CDR3 is TGTGCCAGCAGCGTAGAGGGTGGGGAGACCCAGTACTTC. The encoded protein is CASSVEGGETQYF. J is TRBJ2-5 and V is TRBV9; no reliable D call. Germline values: CDR1 SGDLS, CDR2 YYNGEE. This CDR3 spans 13 amino acids. V lost 0 bases and J lost 5, with 8 bases in between.

The chain carries TRBV5-1 and TRBJ2-5; TRBD2 matches 9 bases. The CDR3 consists of 14 residues. With 2 bases clipped from V and 1 base from J, the junction kept 0 bases outside the gene matches. Germline V gives CDR1 SGHRS, CDR2 YFSETQ. The DNA for the CDR3 is TGCGCCAGCAGCTTTAGCGGGAGCCAAGAGACCCAGTACTTC. Translation gives CASSFSGSQETQYF.

The chain carries TRBV29-1 and TRBJ2-7, with D possibly matching TRBD1 (5 bases). Germline CDR1 is SQVTM and CDR2 is ANQGSEA. There are 12 residues in the CDR3. Deletions cut 3 bases from V and 3 bases from J, with 9 bases between. For the CDR3, the DNA is TGCAGCGTTGAGGGGCAGAGCTACGAGCAGTACTTC. Its translation is CSVEGQSYEQYF.

The chain uses TRBV5-1 and TRBJ2-1; possibly TRBD1 for D (5 bases). The ends were cut back, 0 bases at V and 9 bases at J, with 16 bases in the middle. Germline CDR1 reads SGHRS; CDR2 reads YFSETQ. The CDR3 extends over 15 amino acids. CDR3 in amino acids: CASSLGGASQGEQFF. The CDR3 DNA follows: TGCGCCAGCAGCTTGGGCGGTGCGTCCCAGGGTGAGCAGTTCTTC.

This clonotype has at least ten counts. V usage is TRBV9 and J usage is TRBJ2-3; 9 bases are a match to TRBD2. Germline V lookup: CDR1 SGDLS, CDR2 YYNGEE. V shed 4 bases and J 3 bases; nucleotides not matched to a gene: 9. The CDR3 contains 16 residues. The CDR3 region is CASSIRLAEETDTQYF. CDR3 nucleotides: TGTGCCAGCAGCATAAGACTAGCGGAAGAAACAGATACGCAGTATTTT.

This chain connects TRBV2 to TRBJ1-4; TRBD1 is a possible D gene (5 bases). V lost 8 bases and J 0 bases, leaving 7 bases between the germline ends. Germline V CDR1 and CDR2: SNHLY, FYNNEI. The CDR3 has 13 amino acids. In DNA, the CDR3 is TGTGCCAGCGCGACAGCAACTAATGAAAAACTGTTTTTT. Translating gives CASATATNEKLFF.

This clonotype was found a few times. In DNA form, the CDR3 reads TGTGCCAGTAGGATCACAGATACGCAGTATTTT. This gives the protein CASRITDTQYF. V gene TRBV19 combines with J gene TRBJ2-3; D is undetermined. V lost 6 bases and J 2 bases, leaving 3 bases between the germline ends. This CDR3 comprises 11 residues. Germline V CDR1 and CDR2: LNHDA, SQIVND (reference sequence).

The V call is TRBV19, the J call TRBJ2-3; 7 bases agree with TRBD2. Germline loops: CDR1 LNHDA, CDR2 SQIVND (reference sequence). The CDR3 contains 14 residues. The J segment lost 6 bases and the V segment lost 6 bases, leaving 9 bases of the junction unmatched. The CDR3 spells CASSLMAGVDTQYF. The DNA of the CDR3 is TGTGCCAGTAGCCTTATGGCGGGGGTGGATACGCAGTATTTT.

This clonotype has only a few counts. This rearrangement joins TRBV7-3 to TRBJ2-3, with TRBD1 matching over 8 bases. Trimming took 2 bases from V and 4 from J; bases not matched to a gene: 2. The CDR3 has 14 residues. Germline-derived CDR1 and CDR2 are SGHTA and FQGTGA. The CDR3 DNA follows: TGTGCCAGCAGCTTATCAGGGGGCGCAGATACGCAGTATTTT. Residues: CASSLSGGADTQYF.

The chain combines TRBV11-2 with TRBJ2-7; D uncertain. CDR1 and CDR2 (germline): SGHAT, FQNNGV. The CDR3 sequence is 15 residues long. V was cut by 0 bases and J by 1 base, with 10 bases left in between. The CDR3 nucleotides read TGTGCCAGCAGCTTAGATCGAGGAGATTCCTACGAGCAGTACTTC. This sequence encodes CASSLDRGDSYEQYF.

Concerning this clonotype: The conserved final phenylalanine or tryptophan is absent from the CDR3, which likely points to a read error. The chain couples TRBV12-3 or TRBV12-4 to TRBJ1-2; tentative D call: TRBD1 (5 bases). The CDR3 runs to 16 residues. Trimming took off 2 bases at V and 4 bases at J, with 17 bases between the two ends. In nucleotides, the CDR3 is TGTGCCAGCAGTTTAAGCGGGGCGCGTTATAGCTATGGCTACACCTTG. This codes for CASSLSGARYSYGYTL.

Ten or more counts support this clonotype. This chain links TRBV5-1 with TRBJ2-7; D gene unclear. Per germline, CDR1 SGHRS and CDR2 YFSETQ. The CDR3 runs to 14 residues. V was cut by 0 bases and J by 3 bases, with 10 bases left in between. Here the CDR3 reads CASSLAPGDYEQYF. The CDR3, as DNA: TGCGCCAGCAGCTTGGCCCCCGGAGACTACGAGCAGTACTTC.

The chain links TRBV30 to TRBJ1-6, with D maybe TRBD1 (5 bases). Germline values: CDR1 GTSNPN, CDR2 SVGIG (reference sequence). This CDR3 region has 16 residues. Trimming took off 3 bases at V and 0 bases at J, with 12 bases between the two ends. Here the CDR3 reads CAWSTGVGSYNSPLHF. CDR3 nucleotide sequence: TGTGCCTGGAGCACGGGGGTCGGCTCCTATAATTCACCCCTCCACTTT. Looking up the rest from reference TRBV30 and TRBJ1-6 gives the full variable domain: SQTIHQWPATLVQPVGSPLSLECTVEGTSNPNLYWYRQAAGRGLQLLFYSVGIGQISSEVPQNLSASRPQDRQFILSSKKLLLSDSGFYLCAWSTGVGSYNSPLHFGNGTRLTVT.

This rearrangement joins TRBV9 to TRBJ2-7, with unresolved D. The CDR3 length is 13 residues. Trimming cost V 0 bases and J 6 bases, with 10 bases left between them. Germline CDR1 and CDR2: SGDLS and YYNGEE. The chain's CDR3 is CASSVALGPEQYF. CDR3 coding DNA: TGTGCCAGCAGCGTAGCCCTAGGACCCGAGCAGTACTTC.

CDR3 loop: CASSQVGAGGHEQYF. DNA of the CDR3: TGTGCCAGCAGCCAGGTAGGAGCGGGAGGGCACGAGCAGTACTTC. The chain carries TRBV4-2 and TRBJ2-7, with 10 bases that match TRBD2. This CDR3 has 15 residues. J was trimmed by 5 bases and V by 3 bases; bases with no gene match: 7. The germline gives CDR1 LGHNA, CDR2 YNFKEQ.

The chain couples TRBV20-1 to TRBJ2-7, with 7 nucleotides matching TRBD1. CDR1 is DFQATT and CDR2 is SNEGSKA in the germline V gene (reference sequence). The length of the CDR3 is 14 residues. The V segment lost 3 bases and the J segment 1 base; nucleotides outside the gene matches: 6. The CDR3 region is CSARVGTESYEQYF. CDR3 coding DNA: TGCAGTGCTAGGGTGGGGACAGAGTCCTACGAGCAGTACTTC.

This clonotype was counted a few times. This sequence joins TRBV29-1 and TRBJ1-2; tentative D call: TRBD1 (5 bases). CDR1 SQVTM and CDR2 ANQGSEA come from the germline V gene. This CDR3 spans 11 amino acids. With 6 bases removed from V and 4 bases from J, the gap between germline ends came to 9 bases. The DNA of the CDR3 is TGCAGCGTGGACGGGACCTATGGCTACACCTTC. Its translation is CSVDGTYGYTF.

The genes are TRBV9 and TRBJ2-5, with 8 bases lining up with TRBD1. The CDR3 has 13 residues. V lost 3 bases to trimming and J lost 5 bases; unmatched junction nucleotides: 3. Germline-derived CDR1 and CDR2 are SGDLS and YYNGEE. Written as DNA, the CDR3 is TGTGCCAGCAGCGCACAGGGGGTGGAGACCCAGTACTTC. Translating it yields CASSAQGVETQYF.

This clonotype was seen more than once but under ten times. The gene calls are TRBV6-5 and TRBJ2-1; D perhaps matches TRBD2 (7 bases). The V end lost 2 bases, the J end lost 6 bases, and 11 bases lay between the germline ends. The germline gives CDR1 MNHEY, CDR2 SVGAGI. The CDR3 length is 14 residues. DNA for the CDR3: TGTGCCAGCAGTTACCCGGGGGGCTTCAATGAGCAGTTCTTC. Its protein product is CASSYPGGFNEQFF.

Notes on this clonotype: In this CDR3 the conserved last residue, phenylalanine or tryptophan, is missing, so a read error is likely. J is TRBJ2-1 and V is TRBV7-2; maybe TRBD1 (5 bases). The V gene's germline CDR1 is SGHTA and CDR2 FQGNSA. V was pared by 5 bases and J by 6 bases, with 14 bases between. CDR3 size: 14 residues. The DNA for the CDR3 is TGTGCCAGCAGCCCAATACAGGCCTCCAATGAGCAGTTCTGC. Amino acids: CASSPIQASNEQFC.

The V and J genes are TRBV20-1 and TRBJ1-2, with a tentative D call TRBD1 (5 bases). The germline V gene encodes CDR1 DFQATT and CDR2 SNEGSKA (reference sequence). V was trimmed by 6 bases and J by 8 bases, leaving 16 bases between them. The CDR3 has 12 amino acids. The chain's CDR3 is CSATTGPGGYTF. The CDR3 DNA sequence: TGCAGTGCAACTACAGGCCCAGGCGGCTACACCTTC.